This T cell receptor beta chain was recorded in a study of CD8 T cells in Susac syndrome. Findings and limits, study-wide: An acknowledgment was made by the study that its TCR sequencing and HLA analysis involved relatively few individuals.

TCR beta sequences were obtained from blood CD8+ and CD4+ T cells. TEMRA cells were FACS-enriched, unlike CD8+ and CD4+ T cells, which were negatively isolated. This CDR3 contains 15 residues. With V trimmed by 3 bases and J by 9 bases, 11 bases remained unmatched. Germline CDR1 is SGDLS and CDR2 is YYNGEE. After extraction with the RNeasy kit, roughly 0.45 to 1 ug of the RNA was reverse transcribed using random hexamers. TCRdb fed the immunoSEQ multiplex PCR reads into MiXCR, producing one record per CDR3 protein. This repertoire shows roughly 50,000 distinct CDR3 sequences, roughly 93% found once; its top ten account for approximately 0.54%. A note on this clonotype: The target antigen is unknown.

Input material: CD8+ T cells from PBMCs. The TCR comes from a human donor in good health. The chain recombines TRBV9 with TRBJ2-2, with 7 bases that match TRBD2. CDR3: CASSAESGTKWELFF. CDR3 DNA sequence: TGTGCCAGCAGCGCAGAATCCGGGACTAAATGGGAGCTGTTTTTT.